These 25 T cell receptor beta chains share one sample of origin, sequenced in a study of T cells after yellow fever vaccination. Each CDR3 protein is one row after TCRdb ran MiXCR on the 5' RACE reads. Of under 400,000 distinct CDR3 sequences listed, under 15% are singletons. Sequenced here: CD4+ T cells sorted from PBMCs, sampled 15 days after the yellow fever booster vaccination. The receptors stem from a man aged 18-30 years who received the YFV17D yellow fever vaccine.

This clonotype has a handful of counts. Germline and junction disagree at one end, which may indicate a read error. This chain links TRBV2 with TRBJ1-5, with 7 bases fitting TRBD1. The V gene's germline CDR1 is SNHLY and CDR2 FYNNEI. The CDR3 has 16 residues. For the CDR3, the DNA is TGTGCCAGCAGTGACCCCGGAAGAGGGGGCAAACAGCCCCAGCATTTT. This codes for CASSDPGRGGKQPQHF.

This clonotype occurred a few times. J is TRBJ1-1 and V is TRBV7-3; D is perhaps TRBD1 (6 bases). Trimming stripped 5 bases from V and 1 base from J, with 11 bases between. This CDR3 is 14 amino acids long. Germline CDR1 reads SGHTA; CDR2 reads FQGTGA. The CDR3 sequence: CASSPPGQNTEAFF. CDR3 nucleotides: TGTGCCAGCAGCCCCCCGGGACAGAACACTGAAGCTTTCTTT.

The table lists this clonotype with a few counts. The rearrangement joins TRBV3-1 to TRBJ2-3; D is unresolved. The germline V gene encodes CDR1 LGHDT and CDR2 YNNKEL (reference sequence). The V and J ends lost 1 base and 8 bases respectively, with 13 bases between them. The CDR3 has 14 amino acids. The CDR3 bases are TGTGCCAGCAGCCAAGTGATTGGTGATGGTACGCAGTATTTT. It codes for CASSQVIGDGTQYF.

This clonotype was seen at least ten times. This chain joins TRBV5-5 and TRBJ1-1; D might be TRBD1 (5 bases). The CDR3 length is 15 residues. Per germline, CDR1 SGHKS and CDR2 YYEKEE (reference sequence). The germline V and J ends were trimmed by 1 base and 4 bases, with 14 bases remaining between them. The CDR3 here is CASSLNPIGGTEAFF. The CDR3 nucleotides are TGTGCCAGCAGCTTGAACCCCATTGGGGGCACTGAAGCTTTCTTT.

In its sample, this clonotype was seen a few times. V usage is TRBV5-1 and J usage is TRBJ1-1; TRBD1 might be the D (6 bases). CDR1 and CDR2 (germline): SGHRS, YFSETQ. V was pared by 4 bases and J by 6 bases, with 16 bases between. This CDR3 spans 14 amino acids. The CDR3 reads CASSASGQMAEAFF. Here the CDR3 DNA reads TGCGCCAGCAGCGCCTCCGGACAGATGGCTGAAGCTTTCTTT.

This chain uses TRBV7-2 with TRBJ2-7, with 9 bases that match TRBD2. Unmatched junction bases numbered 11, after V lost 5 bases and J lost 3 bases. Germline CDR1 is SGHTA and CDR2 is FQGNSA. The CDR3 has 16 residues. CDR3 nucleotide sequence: TGTGCCAGCAGCCAATTCCCAGCGGGGGGCCTCTACGAGCAGTACTTC. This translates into CASSQFPAGGLYEQYF.

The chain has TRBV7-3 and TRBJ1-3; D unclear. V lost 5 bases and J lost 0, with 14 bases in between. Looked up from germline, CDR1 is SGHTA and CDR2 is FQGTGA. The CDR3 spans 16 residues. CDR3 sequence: CASSAGSLTSGNTIYF. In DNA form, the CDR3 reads TGTGCCAGCAGCGCGGGAAGCCTCACCTCTGGAAACACCATATATTTT.

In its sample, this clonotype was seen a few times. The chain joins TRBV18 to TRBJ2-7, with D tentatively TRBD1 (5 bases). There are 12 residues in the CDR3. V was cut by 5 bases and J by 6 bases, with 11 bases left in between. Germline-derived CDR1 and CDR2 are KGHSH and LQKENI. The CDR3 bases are TGTGCCAGCTCATCCCAGGGTGGCGAGCAGTACGTC. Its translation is CASSSQGGEQYV.

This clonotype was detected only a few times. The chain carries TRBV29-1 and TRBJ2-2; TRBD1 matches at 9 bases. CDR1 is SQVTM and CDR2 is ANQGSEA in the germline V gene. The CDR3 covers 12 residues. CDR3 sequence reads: CSAGTGNGELFF. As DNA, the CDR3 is TGCAGTGCCGGGACAGGGAACGGGGAGCTGTTTTTT.

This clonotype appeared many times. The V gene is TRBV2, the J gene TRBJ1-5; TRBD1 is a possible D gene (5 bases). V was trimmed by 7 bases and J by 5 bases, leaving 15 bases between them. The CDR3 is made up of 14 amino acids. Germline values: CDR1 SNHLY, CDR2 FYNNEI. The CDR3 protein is CASTVGTEDQPQHF. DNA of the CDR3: TGTGCCAGCACCGTGGGGACGGAGGATCAGCCCCAGCATTTT.

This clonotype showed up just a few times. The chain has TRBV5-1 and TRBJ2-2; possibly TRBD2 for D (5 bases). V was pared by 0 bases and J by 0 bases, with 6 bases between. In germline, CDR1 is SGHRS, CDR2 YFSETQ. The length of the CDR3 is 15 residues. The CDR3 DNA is TGCGCCAGCAGCTTGGCGGGGTCGAACACCGGGGAGCTGTTTTTT. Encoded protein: CASSLAGSNTGELFF.

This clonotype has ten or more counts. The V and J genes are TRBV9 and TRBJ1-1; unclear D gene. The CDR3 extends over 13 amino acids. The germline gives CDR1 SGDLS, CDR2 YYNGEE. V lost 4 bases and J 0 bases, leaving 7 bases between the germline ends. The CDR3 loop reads CASSQIMNTEAFF. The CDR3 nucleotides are TGTGCCAGCAGCCAAATTATGAACACTGAAGCTTTCTTT.

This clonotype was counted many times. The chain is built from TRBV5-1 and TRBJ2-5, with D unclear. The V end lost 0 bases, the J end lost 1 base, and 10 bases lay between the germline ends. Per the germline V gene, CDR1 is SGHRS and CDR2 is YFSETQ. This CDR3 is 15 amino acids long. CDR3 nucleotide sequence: TGCGCCAGCAGCTTGGGAAGAGGATTCCAAGAGACCCAGTACTTC. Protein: CASSLGRGFQETQYF. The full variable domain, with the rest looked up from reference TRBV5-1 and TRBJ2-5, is KAGVTQTPRYLIKTRGQQVTLSCSPISGHRSVSWYQQTPGQGLQFLFEYFSETQRNKGNFPGRFSGRQFSNSRSEMNVSTLELGDSALYLCASSLGRGFQETQYFGPGTRLLVL.

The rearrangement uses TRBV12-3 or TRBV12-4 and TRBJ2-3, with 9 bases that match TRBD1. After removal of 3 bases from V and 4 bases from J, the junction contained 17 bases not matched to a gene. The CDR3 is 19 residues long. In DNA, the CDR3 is TGTGCCAGCAGTTTCCCCCATTCGGGACAGGGTGCGGGGGCAGATACGCAGTATTTT. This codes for CASSFPHSGQGAGADTQYF.

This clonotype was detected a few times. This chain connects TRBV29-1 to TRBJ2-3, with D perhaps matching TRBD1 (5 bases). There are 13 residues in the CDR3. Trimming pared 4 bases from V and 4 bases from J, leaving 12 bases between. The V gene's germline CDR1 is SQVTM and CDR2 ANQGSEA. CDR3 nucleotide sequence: TGCAGCGTTGGAAGGGGCCTATCAGATACGCAGTATTTT. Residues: CSVGRGLSDTQYF.

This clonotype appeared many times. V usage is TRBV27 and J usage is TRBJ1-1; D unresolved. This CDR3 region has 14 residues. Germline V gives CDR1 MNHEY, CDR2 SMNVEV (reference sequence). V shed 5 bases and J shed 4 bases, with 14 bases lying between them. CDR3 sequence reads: CASSPSQLFTEAFF. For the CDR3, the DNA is TGTGCCAGCAGTCCCTCGCAGTTATTCACTGAAGCTTTCTTT.

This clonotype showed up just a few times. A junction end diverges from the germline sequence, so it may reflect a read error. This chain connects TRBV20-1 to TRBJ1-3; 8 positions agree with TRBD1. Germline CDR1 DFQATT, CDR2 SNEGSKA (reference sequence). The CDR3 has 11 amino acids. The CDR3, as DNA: TGCAGTGCAAAGGACAGGGAGGTCGTCGGTTTT. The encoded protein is CSAKDREVVGF.

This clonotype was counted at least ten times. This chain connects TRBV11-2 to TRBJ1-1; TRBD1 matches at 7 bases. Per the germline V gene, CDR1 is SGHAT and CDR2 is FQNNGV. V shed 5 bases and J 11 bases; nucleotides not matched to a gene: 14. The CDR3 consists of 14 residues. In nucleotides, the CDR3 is TGTGCCAGCAGCCCTATGACAGGGAAGGGTTGGGCTTTCTTT. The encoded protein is CASSPMTGKGWAFF.

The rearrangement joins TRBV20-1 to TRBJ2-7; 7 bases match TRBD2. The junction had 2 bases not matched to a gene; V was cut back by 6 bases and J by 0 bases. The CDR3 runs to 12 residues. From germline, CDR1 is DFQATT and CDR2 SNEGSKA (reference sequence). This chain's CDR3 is CSAGTISYEQYF. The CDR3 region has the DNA TGCAGTGCCGGGACTATCTCCTACGAGCAGTACTTC.

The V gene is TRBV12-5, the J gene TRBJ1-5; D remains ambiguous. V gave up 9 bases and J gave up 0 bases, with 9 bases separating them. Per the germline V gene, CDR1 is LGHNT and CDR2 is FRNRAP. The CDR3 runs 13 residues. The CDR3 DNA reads TGTGCTAGAAGGACCCTTAGCAATCAGCCCCAGCATTTT. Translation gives CARRTLSNQPQHF. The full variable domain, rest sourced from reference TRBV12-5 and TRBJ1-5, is DARVTQTPRHKVTEMGQEVTMRCQPILGHNTVFWYRQTMMQGLELLAYFRNRAPLDDSGMPKDRFSAEMPDATLATLKIQPSEPRDSAVYFCARRTLSNQPQHFGDGTRLSIL.

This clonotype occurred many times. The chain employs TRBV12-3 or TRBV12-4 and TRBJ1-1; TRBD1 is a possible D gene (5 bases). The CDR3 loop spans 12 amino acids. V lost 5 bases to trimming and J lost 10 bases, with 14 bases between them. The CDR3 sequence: CASSPAGGLAFF. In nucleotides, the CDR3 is TGTGCCAGCAGTCCGGCGGGGGGGTTAGCTTTCTTT.

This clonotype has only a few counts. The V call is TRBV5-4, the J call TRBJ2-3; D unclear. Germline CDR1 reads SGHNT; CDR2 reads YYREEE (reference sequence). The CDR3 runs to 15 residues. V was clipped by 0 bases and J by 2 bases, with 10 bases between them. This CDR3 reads CASSLDPTITDTQYF. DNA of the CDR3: TGTGCCAGCAGCTTGGACCCTACCATCACAGATACGCAGTATTTT.

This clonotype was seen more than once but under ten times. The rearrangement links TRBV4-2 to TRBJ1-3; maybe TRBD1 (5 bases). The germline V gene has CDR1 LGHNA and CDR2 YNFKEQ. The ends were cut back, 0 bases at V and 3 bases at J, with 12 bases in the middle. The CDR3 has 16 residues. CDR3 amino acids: CASSQDWGHIGNTIYF. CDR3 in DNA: TGTGCCAGCAGCCAAGATTGGGGCCACATTGGAAACACCATATATTTT.

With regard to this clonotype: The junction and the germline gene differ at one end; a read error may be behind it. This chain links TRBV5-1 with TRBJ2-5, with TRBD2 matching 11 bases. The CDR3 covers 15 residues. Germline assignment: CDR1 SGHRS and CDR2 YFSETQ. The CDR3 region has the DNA TGCGCCAGCAGATCCCTAGCGGGGGGTGAAGAGACCCAGCACTTC. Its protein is CASRSLAGGEETQHF.

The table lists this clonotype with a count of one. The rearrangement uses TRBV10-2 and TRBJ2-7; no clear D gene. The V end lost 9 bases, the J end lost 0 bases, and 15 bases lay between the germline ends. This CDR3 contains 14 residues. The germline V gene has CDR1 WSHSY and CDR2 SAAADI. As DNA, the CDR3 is TGCGCCAGGGGGTTGGATGGGGTCTCCTACGAGCAGTACTTC. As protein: CARGLDGVSYEQYF.